This entry lists 31 T cell receptor beta chains sequenced from one sample in a study of cytomegalovirus exposure and HLA in healthy donors. With 60 Vbeta and 13 Jbeta primers, the PCR was carried out. This table comes from immunoSEQ multiplex PCR, and its TCRdb copy is limited to in-frame clones, with some not included. The sample has about 250,000 clones, about four fifths seen once; the top ten hold over 0.3%. The sequenced sample consisted of PBMCs. The receptor source for this set is a girl aged 2-9 years in good health and CMV-seronegative.

The rearrangement joins TRBV27 to TRBJ1-1, with a weak D call TRBD1 (5 bases). The germline V and J ends were trimmed by 4 bases and 6 bases, with 24 bases remaining between them. This CDR3 is built from 17 residues. The germline V gene encodes CDR1 MNHEY and CDR2 SMNVEV (reference sequence). In nucleotides, the CDR3 is TGTGCCAGCAGTTCCGCAGGGTGGTCGGGTAGAGGCCCTGAAGCTTTCTTT. Translated: CASSSAGWSGRGPEAFF.

The chain combines TRBV7-9 with TRBJ2-2; TRBD2 is a possible D gene (6 bases). V was trimmed by 6 bases and J by 4 bases, leaving 6 bases between them. In germline, CDR1 is SEHNR, CDR2 FQNEAQ (reference sequence). The CDR3 has 12 residues. Here the CDR3 DNA reads TGTGCCAGCAGGGGGGGCACCGGGGAGCTGTTTTTT. This codes for CASRGGTGELFF.

The chain recombines TRBV7-2 with TRBJ1-5, with TRBD1 as a possible D gene (6 bases). This CDR3 has 14 amino acids. Deletions cut 3 bases from V and 6 bases from J, with 12 bases between. Germline V CDR1 and CDR2: SGHTA, FQGNSA. In DNA form, the CDR3 reads TGTGCCAGCAGCTTGTTTCAGGGGTTTCAGCCCCAGCATTTT. Protein sequence: CASSLFQGFQPQHF.

The genes are TRBV5-1 and TRBJ2-7; D may be TRBD1 (6 bases). CDR1 and CDR2 from the germline V gene are SGHRS and YFSETQ. The ends were cut back, 7 bases at V and 4 bases at J, with 15 bases in the middle. The CDR3 loop spans 13 amino acids. The DNA of the CDR3 is TGCGCCAGCTATAAGGACAGAAAGTACGAGCAGTACTTC. Translation gives CASYKDRKYEQYF.

This CDR3 is CASSLKQGEDYGYTF. The CDR3 DNA follows: TGTGCCAGCAGTTTAAAACAGGGGGAGGACTATGGCTACACCTTC. This rearrangement joins TRBV21-1 to TRBJ1-2; the table calls TRBD1, which could not be checked here. TRBV21-1 is an annotated pseudogene. This CDR3 contains 15 residues.

V and J are TRBV7-3 and TRBJ2-3; the D gene is possibly TRBD2 (5 bases). CDR1 and CDR2 (germline): SGHTA, FQGTGA. The length of the CDR3 is 12 residues. V gave up 5 bases and J gave up 5 bases, with 8 bases separating them. CDR3 DNA sequence: TGTGCCAGCAGCGCTCGGGGAGATACGCAGTATTTT. This sequence encodes CASSARGDTQYF.

The chain is built from TRBV19 and TRBJ2-7, with 7 bases matching TRBD2. The germline V gene has CDR1 LNHDA and CDR2 SQIVND (reference sequence). Trimming at V came to 3 bases and at J to 1 base, leaving 6 bases not matched to a gene. The CDR3 is made up of 15 amino acids. The CDR3 is CASSIRAGISYEQYF. CDR3 bases: TGTGCCAGTAGTATTAGAGCGGGGATATCCTACGAGCAGTACTTC.

This clone appeared a few times. The chain uses TRBV7-6 and TRBJ1-4; tentative D call: TRBD1 (5 bases). Germline V gene sequence: CDR1 SGHVS, CDR2 FNYEAQ. Trimming took off 3 bases at V and 8 bases at J, with 13 bases between the two ends. This CDR3 is built from 14 residues. The CDR3 DNA follows: TGTGCCAGCAGCTTGGGGGGGGGTTGGGAAAAACTGTTTTTT. This gives the protein CASSLGGGWEKLFF.

This chain links TRBV7-9 with TRBJ1-5; D is ambiguous. With 1 base removed from V and 7 bases from J, the gap between germline ends came to 5 bases. The CDR3 extends over 12 amino acids. Germline CDR1 and CDR2: SEHNR and FQNEAQ (reference sequence). This CDR3 reads CASSLGGQPQHF. The CDR3 DNA sequence: TGTGCCAGCAGCTTAGGAGGGCAGCCCCAGCATTTT.

This chain's CDR3 is CASSRGQNSYEQYF. The DNA for the CDR3 is TGTGCCAGTAGTAGAGGACAGAACTCCTACGAGCAGTACTTC. The chain has TRBV19 and TRBJ2-7; a possible D gene is TRBD1 (6 bases). The CDR3 is 14 residues long. Germline V CDR1 and CDR2: LNHDA, SQIVND (reference sequence). V lost 4 bases and J 0 bases, leaving 10 bases between the germline ends.

The chain is built from TRBV28 and TRBJ1-6, with 8 nucleotides matching TRBD1. Germline lookup yields CDR1 MDHEN and CDR2 SYDVKM. J lost 9 bases, V lost 6 bases, and 7 bases had no gene match. This CDR3 has 14 amino acids. The CDR3 reads CASSPGQGPSPLHF. DNA of the CDR3: TGTGCCAGCAGCCCCGGACAGGGTCCTTCACCCCTCCACTTT.

V is TRBV5-1 and J is TRBJ2-7; TRBD2 matches 11 bases. This CDR3 has 15 residues. J was trimmed by 10 bases and V by 4 bases; bases with no gene match: 13. Looked up from germline, CDR1 is SGHRS and CDR2 is YFSETQ. CDR3 nucleotide sequence: TGCGCCAGCAGCCCGCGACTAGCGGGAACGAGGGAACAGTACTTC. Its translation: CASSPRLAGTREQYF. The full variable domain, completed using reference TRBV5-1 and TRBJ2-7, is KAGVTQTPRYLIKTRGQQVTLSCSPISGHRSVSWYQQTPGQGLQFLFEYFSETQRNKGNFPGRFSGRQFSNSRSEMNVSTLELGDSALYLCASSPRLAGTREQYFGPGTRLTVT.

J is TRBJ1-1 and V is TRBV15, with 9 positions matching TRBD1. Trimming removed 5 bases from V and 5 bases from J; junction bases left unmatched: 18. Per germline, CDR1 LNHNV and CDR2 YYDKDF (reference sequence). There are 18 residues in the CDR3. The CDR3 here is CATSSTRADRGERTEAFF. The CDR3 region has the DNA TGTGCCACCAGCTCCACTCGGGCCGACAGGGGGGAGAGGACTGAAGCTTTCTTT.

The genes are TRBV6-5 and TRBJ1-2; unclear D gene. The CDR3 is 9 amino acids. The germline V and J ends were trimmed by 8 bases and 6 bases, with 4 bases remaining between them. CDR1 is MNHEY, CDR2 SVGAGI, per germline. The CDR3 reads CASGHGYTF. The CDR3 DNA reads as TGTGCCAGCGGGCATGGCTACACCTTC.

The chain links TRBV10-3 to TRBJ2-3; 8 bases map to TRBD2. The CDR3 covers 14 residues. The germline gives CDR1 ENHRY, CDR2 SYGVKD. Trimming removed 6 bases from V and 1 base from J; junction bases left unmatched: 3. CDR3 sequence: CAIRETSGTDTQYF. The CDR3 bases are TGTGCCATCAGGGAGACTAGCGGCACAGATACGCAGTATTTT.

V is TRBV18 and J is TRBJ1-2; 8 positions agree with TRBD1. Losses at the gene ends were 2 bases for V and 4 bases for J; bases not matched to a gene: 9. In germline, CDR1 is KGHSH, CDR2 LQKENI. The CDR3 contains 16 residues. The CDR3: CASSPLDRGSVYGYTF. The CDR3 nucleotides are TGTGCCAGCTCACCATTAGACAGGGGATCCGTCTATGGCTACACCTTC.

The rearrangement uses TRBV7-8 and TRBJ2-1, with a possible D match to TRBD2 (6 bases). The CDR3 is 15 amino acids. CDR1 is SGHVS and CDR2 is FQNEAQ in the germline V gene. The V end was cut by 1 base, the J end by 3 bases, with 10 bases between. The CDR3 nucleotides are TGTGCCAGCAGCTTAGAGGGGCGGGGCTACAATGAGCAGTTCTTC. Encoded protein: CASSLEGRGYNEQFF.

V is TRBV7-3 and J is TRBJ1-6, with D tentatively TRBD1 (5 bases). Trimming took off 5 bases at V and 9 bases at J, with 17 bases between the two ends. The CDR3 length is 15 residues. Germline CDR1 SGHTA, CDR2 FQGTGA. The CDR3 bases are TGTGCCAGCAGCCTGGTCGGGGGGTGGATTTCACCCCTCCACTTT. Amino acid sequence: CASSLVGGWISPLHF.

This chain uses TRBV7-6 with TRBJ2-4; 8 bases fit TRBD2. CDR1 and CDR2 (germline): SGHVS, FNYEAQ. V lost 5 bases to trimming and J lost 0 bases; unmatched junction nucleotides: 9. The CDR3 has 17 residues. As DNA, the CDR3 is TGTGCCAGCAGCACCCTCAGACGGGGGGGAGCCAAAAACATTCAGTACTTC. It specifies CASSTLRRGGAKNIQYF.

CDR3 region: CASGPGTGKDTQYF. As DNA, the CDR3 is TGTGCTAGTGGACCCGGGACAGGGAAAGATACGCAGTATTTT. The chain recombines TRBV12-5 with TRBJ2-3; 9 bases are a match to TRBD1. The CDR3 has 14 amino acids. Germline loops: CDR1 LGHNT, CDR2 FRNRAP. V was clipped by 6 bases and J by 5 bases; unmatched bases: 6.

V gene TRBV28 combines with J gene TRBJ2-7, with unresolved D. V lost 4 bases and J 0 bases, leaving 10 bases between the germline ends. The CDR3 is made up of 14 amino acids. The germline V gene has CDR1 MDHEN and CDR2 SYDVKM. The CDR3 sequence: CASSSLLSSYEQYF. The CDR3 DNA reads as TGTGCCAGCAGTTCCCTATTGAGCTCCTACGAGCAGTACTTC.

The gene calls are TRBV11-3 and TRBJ2-3, with D maybe TRBD1 (6 bases). V shed 3 bases and J shed 2 bases, with 15 bases lying between them. The CDR3 has 16 amino acids. The germline CDR1 and CDR2 sequences are SGHNT and YENEEA. Written as DNA, the CDR3 is TGTGCCAGCAGCTTGAACCGGGACACACTCACAGATACGCAGTATTTT. Its protein is CASSLNRDTLTDTQYF.

This clone has more than one count but fewer than ten. CDR3 region: CASSQRTGPRAYEQYF. CDR3 DNA: TGTGCCAGCAGCCAAAGGACAGGGCCCAGGGCCTACGAGCAGTACTTC. The rearrangement joins TRBV14 to TRBJ2-7, with 8 bases that match TRBD1. The length of the CDR3 is 16 residues. Germline V lookup: CDR1 SGHDN, CDR2 FVKESK. V lost 2 bases to trimming and J lost 2 bases; unmatched junction nucleotides: 8.

This rearrangement joins TRBV15 to TRBJ2-3; TRBD2 is a possible D gene (6 bases). Germline CDR1 reads LNHNV; CDR2 reads YYDKDF (reference sequence). There are 16 residues in the CDR3. The ends were cut back, 0 bases at V and 5 bases at J, with 15 bases in the middle. The CDR3 sequence: CATSRDRGGRGDTQYF. Written as DNA, the CDR3 is TGTGCCACCAGCAGAGATAGGGGAGGTCGCGGAGATACGCAGTATTTT.

The chain carries TRBV27 and TRBJ1-4; 8 bases fit TRBD1. This CDR3 contains 15 residues. Germline V lookup: CDR1 MNHEY, CDR2 SMNVEV (reference sequence). V trimming: 5 bases; J trimming: 8 bases; junction bases outside the gene matches: 10. The CDR3, as DNA: TGTGCCAGCAGTACCCTGACAGGGGCAAGGGAAAAACTGTTTTTT. This translates into CASSTLTGAREKLFF.

The chain carries TRBV21-1 and TRBJ1-5; the table calls TRBD1, which could not be checked here. TRBV21-1 is a known pseudogene. This CDR3 comprises 15 residues. CDR3 region: CASSVHRVINQPQHF. DNA of the CDR3: TGTGCCAGCAGCGTCCACAGGGTTATCAATCAGCCCCAGCATTTT.

The chain combines TRBV27 with TRBJ2-2; 11 bases align to TRBD1. The CDR3 loop spans 16 amino acids. The V gene's germline CDR1 is MNHEY and CDR2 SMNVEV (reference sequence). J was trimmed by 6 bases and V by 5 bases; bases with no gene match: 8. The CDR3 region has the DNA TGTGCCAGCAGTCCCCCGGGACAGGGGGTTTCCGGGGAGCTGTTTTTT. Encoded protein: CASSPPGQGVSGELFF.

The V gene is TRBV5-6, the J gene TRBJ2-5; TRBD2 agrees at 7 bases. The J call may not be correct, given that the DNA end is closer to TRBJ2-7. Germline lookup yields CDR1 SGHDT and CDR2 YYEEEE. The CDR3 is made up of 14 amino acids. CDR3 DNA sequence: TGTGCCAGCAGCCTGGGACTAACAACCTACGAGCAGTACTTC. It codes for CASSLGLTTYEQYF.

V usage is TRBV5-1 and J usage is TRBJ2-1; 12 nucleotides line up with TRBD2. J gave up 2 bases and V 5 bases, and 5 bases lay outside the gene matches. Per the germline V gene, CDR1 is SGHRS and CDR2 is YFSETQ. The CDR3 runs to 16 residues. CDR3 region: CASRASGGAAYNEQFF. The CDR3 DNA reads as TGCGCCAGCAGGGCTAGCGGGGGGGCGGCCTACAATGAGCAGTTCTTC.

This chain joins TRBV29-1 and TRBJ2-7, with 9 bases that match TRBD1. The germline gives CDR1 SQVTM, CDR2 ANQGSEA. V lost 6 bases and J lost 3; bases outside the gene matches: 12. This CDR3 contains 15 residues. The CDR3 protein is CSVAWGTGKGYEQYF. In DNA, the CDR3 is TGCAGCGTCGCCTGGGGGACAGGGAAGGGCTACGAGCAGTACTTC.

The J gene is TRBJ1-1, the V gene TRBV19; 7 positions agree with TRBD1. The V and J ends lost 4 bases and 1 base, in that order; junction bases with no gene match: 9. The V gene's germline CDR1 is LNHDA and CDR2 SQIVND (reference sequence). This CDR3 has 16 residues. CDR3 DNA: TGTGCCAGTAGTACCGGGGACAGAAAGGGGAACACTGAAGCTTTCTTT. Protein product: CASSTGDRKGNTEAFF. The full variable domain, with the rest looked up from reference TRBV19 and TRBJ1-1, is DGGITQSPKYLFRKEGQNVTLSCEQNLNHDAMYWYRQDPGQGLRLIYYSQIVNDFQKGDIAEGYSVSREKKESFPLTVTSAQKNPTAFYLCASSTGDRKGNTEAFFGQGTRLTVV.